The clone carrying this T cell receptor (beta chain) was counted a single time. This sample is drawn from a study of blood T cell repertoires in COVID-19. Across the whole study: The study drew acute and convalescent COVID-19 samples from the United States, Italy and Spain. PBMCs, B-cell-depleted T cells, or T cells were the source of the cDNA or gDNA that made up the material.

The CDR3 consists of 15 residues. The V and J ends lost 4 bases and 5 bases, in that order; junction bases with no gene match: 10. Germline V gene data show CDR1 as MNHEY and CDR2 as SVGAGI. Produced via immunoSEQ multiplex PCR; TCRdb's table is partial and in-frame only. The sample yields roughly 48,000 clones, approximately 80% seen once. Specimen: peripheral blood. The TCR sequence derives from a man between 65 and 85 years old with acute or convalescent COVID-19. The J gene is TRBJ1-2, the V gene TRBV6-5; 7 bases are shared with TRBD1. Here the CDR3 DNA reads TGTGCCAGCAGTTTGCGACAGGGACCCTTTTATGGCTACACCTTC. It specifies CASSLRQGPFYGYTF.